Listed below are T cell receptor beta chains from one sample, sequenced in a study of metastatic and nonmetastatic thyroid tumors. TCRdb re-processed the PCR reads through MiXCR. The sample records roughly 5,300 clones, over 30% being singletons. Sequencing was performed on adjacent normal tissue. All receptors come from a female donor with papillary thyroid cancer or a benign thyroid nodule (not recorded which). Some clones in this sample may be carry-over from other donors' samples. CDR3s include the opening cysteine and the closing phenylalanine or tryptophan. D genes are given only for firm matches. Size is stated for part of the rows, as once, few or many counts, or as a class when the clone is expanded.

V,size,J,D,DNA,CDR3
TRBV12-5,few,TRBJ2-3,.,TGTGCTAGTGGTTCTGGGGATACGCAGTATTTT,CASGSGDTQYF
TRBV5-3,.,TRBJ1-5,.,TGTGCCAGTAAACCTCGACATCTTGACAATCAGCCCCAGCATTTT,CASKPRHLDNQPQHF
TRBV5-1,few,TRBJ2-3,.,TGCGCCAGCAGCGTCCCCATAGGGGAAGGAGCAGATACGCAGTATTTT,CASSVPIGEGADTQYF
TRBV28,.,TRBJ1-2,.,TGTGCCAGCAGTCCCATGGGGGAGAACTATGGCTACACCTTC,CASSPMGENYGYTF
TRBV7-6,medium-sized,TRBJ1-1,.,TGTGCCAGCAGCCCTACCACAGGAATGAACACTGAAGCTTTCTTT,CASSPTTGMNTEAFF
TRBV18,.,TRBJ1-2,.,TGTGCCAGCTCACATTCAGACAGCTTCTATATAGGCTACACCTTC,CASSHSDSFYIGYTF
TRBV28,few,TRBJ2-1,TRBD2,TGTGCCAGCAGGGTCGGGGGGGACAACAATGAGCAGTTCTTC,CASRVGGDNNEQFF
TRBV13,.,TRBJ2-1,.,TGTGCCAGCAGCCCTCGCGGAGACCACTCCTACAATGAGCAGTTCTTC,CASSPRGDHSYNEQFF
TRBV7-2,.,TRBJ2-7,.,TGTGCCAGCAGCTTAGCGGGGAGCGAACCCTACGAGCAGTACTTC,CASSLAGSEPYEQYF
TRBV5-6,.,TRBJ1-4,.,TGTGCCAGCAGCCTAAGGACCCCTAGTGAAAAACTGTTTTTT,CASSLRTPSEKLFF
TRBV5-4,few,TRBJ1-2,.,TGTGCCAGCAGCTCAGACAATAACGGGGCCTATGGCTACACCTTC,CASSSDNNGAYGYTF
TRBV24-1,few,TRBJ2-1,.,TGTGCCACCAGTGCTGGGGACGGCTACAATGAGCAGTTCTTC,CATSAGDGYNEQFF
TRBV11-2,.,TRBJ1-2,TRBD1,TGTGCCAGCAGCCGTACAGGGGATGGCTACACCTTC,CASSRTGDGYTF
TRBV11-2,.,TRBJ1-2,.,TGTGCCAGCAAGGGGGGCCCCACTAACTATGGCTACACCTTC,CASKGGPTNYGYTF